This T cell receptor (beta chain) was sequenced in a study of T cell changes during pregnancy in multiple sclerosis. J was trimmed by 4 bases and V by 7 bases; bases with no gene match: 4. Germline V gene data show CDR1 as LNHDA and CDR2 as SQIVND (reference sequence). The CDR3 spans 13 residues. Sequencing used immunoSEQ multiplex PCR; TCRdb keeps in-frame clones, though not all of them. The sample yields 50,000 to 75,000 clones, over 90% seen once. This chain joins TRBV19 and TRBJ2-1; 7 nucleotides match TRBD2. This TCR derives from a female donor with multiple sclerosis, enrolled in a pregnancy study. This specimen was CD8+ T cells from peripheral blood mononuclear cells, taken in the third trimester of pregnancy. The CDR3 region has the DNA TGTGCCAGTATGGGACTACCTTACAATGAGCAGTTCTTC. This encodes CASMGLPYNEQFF.